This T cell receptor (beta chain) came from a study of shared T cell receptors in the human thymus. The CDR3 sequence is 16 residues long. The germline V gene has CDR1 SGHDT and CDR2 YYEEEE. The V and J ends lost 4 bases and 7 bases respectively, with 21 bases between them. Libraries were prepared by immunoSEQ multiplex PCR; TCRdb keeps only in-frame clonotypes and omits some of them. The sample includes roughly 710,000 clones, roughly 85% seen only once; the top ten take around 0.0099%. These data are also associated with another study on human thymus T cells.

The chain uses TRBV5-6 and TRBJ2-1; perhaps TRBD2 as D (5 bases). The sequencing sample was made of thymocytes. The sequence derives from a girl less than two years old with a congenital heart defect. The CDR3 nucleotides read TGTGCCAGCAGCCCAATGCGGACTTCCCGGGGAAATGAGCAGTTCTTC. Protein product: CASSPMRTSRGNEQFF.